This T cell receptor (beta chain) was identified during a study of blood T cells in healthy people across ages. Primers used in a second PCR of about 7 to 12 cycles were a sample-barcoded 5' primer and a J-beta primer mix. Every individual sample yielded 2.5 million or more paired-end reads (each containing CDR3). MiXCR was run by TCRdb on the 5' RACE reads, yielding one entry per CDR3 protein. Of about 1,400,000 distinct CDR3 sequences in the sample, 45% to 70% are singletons; the top ten hold 6.5% to 8.5%. Broader study findings: Changes in expanded clonotypes were possibly confounded, as the CMV status of donors was unknown. Older age went with lower TCR beta diversity per million T cells, in a roughly linear way.

The germline V gene encodes CDR1 LGHNA and CDR2 YSLEER. This CDR3 comprises 14 residues. Trimming at V came to 2 bases and at J to 11 bases, leaving 9 bases not matched to a gene. Per individual sample, total RNA of at least 5 micrograms was extracted. Details on this clonotype: Its antigen remains unidentified.

The gene calls are TRBV4-3 and TRBJ1-5; 7 nucleotides match TRBD1. Sequenced: blood. This clonotype was obtained from a man between 18 and 29 years old in good health. CDR3: CASSQRQGSRAQHF. The CDR3, as DNA: TGCGCCAGCAGCCAACGACAGGGCTCTCGGGCCCAGCATTTT.